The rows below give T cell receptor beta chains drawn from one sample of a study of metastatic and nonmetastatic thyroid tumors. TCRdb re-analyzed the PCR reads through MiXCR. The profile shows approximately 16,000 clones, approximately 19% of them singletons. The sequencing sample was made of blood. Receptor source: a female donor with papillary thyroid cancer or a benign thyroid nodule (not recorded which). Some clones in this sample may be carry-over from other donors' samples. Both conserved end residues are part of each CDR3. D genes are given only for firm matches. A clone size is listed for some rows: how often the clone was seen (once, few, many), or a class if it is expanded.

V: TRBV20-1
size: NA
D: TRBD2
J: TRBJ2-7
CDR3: CSARGVAGVDEQYF
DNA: TGCAGTGCTAGAGGGGTAGCGGGAGTAGACGAGCAGTACTTC

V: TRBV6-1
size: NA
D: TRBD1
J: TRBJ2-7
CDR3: CASSRDRDAYEQYF
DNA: TGTGCCAGCAGTCGGGACAGGGACGCCTACGAGCAGTACTTC

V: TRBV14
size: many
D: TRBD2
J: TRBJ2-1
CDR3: CASSRGLAGGPGNEQFF
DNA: TGTGCCAGCAGCCGGGGACTAGCGGGAGGGCCGGGCAATGAGCAGTTCTTC

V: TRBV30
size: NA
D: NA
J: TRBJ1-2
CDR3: CAWSVLIGGARNYGYTF
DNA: TGTGCCTGGAGTGTACTTATAGGCGGGGCGCGGAACTATGGCTACACCTTC

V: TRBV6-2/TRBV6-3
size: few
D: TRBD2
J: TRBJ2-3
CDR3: CASSLLAEGPDTQYF
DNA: TGTGCCAGCAGCTTACTAGCGGAGGGCCCAGATACGCAGTATTTT

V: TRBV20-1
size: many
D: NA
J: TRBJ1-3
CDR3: CSARRPGSGNTIYF
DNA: TGCAGTGCTAGGAGACCTGGCTCTGGAAACACCATATATTTT

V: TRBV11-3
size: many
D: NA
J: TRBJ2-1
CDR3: CASSLVGRSNEQFF
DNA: TGTGCCAGCAGCTTAGTTGGCAGGTCAAATGAGCAGTTCTTC

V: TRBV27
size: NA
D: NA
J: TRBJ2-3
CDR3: CASTPSVIARSDTQYF
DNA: TGTGCCAGCACTCCCTCGGTTATCGCGAGGTCAGATACGCAGTATTTT

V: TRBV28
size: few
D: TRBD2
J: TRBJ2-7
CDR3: CASLYSGSVYEQYF
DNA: TGTGCCAGCCTCTATAGCGGGAGCGTCTACGAGCAGTACTTC

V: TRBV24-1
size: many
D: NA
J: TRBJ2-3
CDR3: CATSDIEGTWSDTQYF
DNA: TGTGCCACCAGTGATATCGAAGGGACCTGGTCGGATACGCAGTATTTT

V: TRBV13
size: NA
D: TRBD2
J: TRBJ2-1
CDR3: CASRRRTSGSSEQFF
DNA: TGTGCCAGCAGACGACGGACTAGCGGGAGTAGTGAGCAGTTCTTC